The 7 T cell receptor beta chains in this list originate from one sample, sequenced in a study of blood T cell repertoires in COVID-19. Method: immunoSEQ multiplex PCR; TCRdb's copy keeps in-frame clones and lacks some. The sample yields about 210,000 clones, about 80% seen once. Input material: peripheral blood. These receptors all stem from an elderly woman with COVID-19, enrolled during active disease.

The chain links TRBV5-4 to TRBJ2-1; tentatively, D is TRBD1 (5 bases). V lost 2 bases and J 0 bases, leaving 9 bases between the germline ends. The germline gives CDR1 SGHNT, CDR2 YYREEE (reference sequence). The CDR3 is 15 amino acids. The CDR3 coding sequence is TGTGCCAGCAGCTTAGGGGTACGCTCCTACAATGAGCAGTTCTTC. Its protein is CASSLGVRSYNEQFF.

This clone was found a few times. The chain carries TRBV4-1 and TRBJ1-5; D is possibly TRBD1 (6 bases). This CDR3 spans 15 amino acids. Trimming shortened V by 1 base and J by 3 bases, and 10 bases separated the two germline ends. CDR1 and CDR2 from the germline V gene are MGHRA and YSYEKL. CDR3 in amino acids: CASSQGWTDNQPQHF. The CDR3 bases are TGCGCCAGCAGCCAAGGATGGACAGACAATCAGCCCCAGCATTTT.

The chain's CDR3 is CASSYQSTDTQYF. The CDR3 DNA is TGTGCCAGCAGTTACCAGAGCACAGATACGCAGTATTTT. V is TRBV6-5 and J is TRBJ2-3; no definite D call. The CDR3 length is 13 residues. Germline V gene data show CDR1 as MNHEY and CDR2 as SVGAGI. V was shortened by 2 bases and J by 0 bases, with 3 bases between the two germline ends.

The V and J genes are TRBV19 and TRBJ1-1; D uncertain. Germline V CDR1 and CDR2: LNHDA, SQIVND (reference sequence). The CDR3 is made up of 13 amino acids. With 2 bases removed from V and 11 bases from J, the gap between germline ends came to 15 bases. The CDR3 protein is CASSITVGGTAFF. CDR3 bases: TGTGCCAGTAGTATAACGGTTGGCGGAACGGCTTTCTTT.

V is TRBV29-1 and J is TRBJ2-1; TRBD2 agrees at 9 bases. Germline values: CDR1 SQVTM, CDR2 ANQGSEA. This CDR3 is 13 amino acids long. The V and J ends lost 7 bases and 5 bases, in that order; junction bases with no gene match: 6. The CDR3 loop reads CSGKTSGDNEQFF. In DNA form, the CDR3 reads TGCAGCGGGAAGACTAGCGGAGACAATGAGCAGTTCTTC.

The table lists this clone with a few counts. The chain joins TRBV13 to TRBJ2-3; 9 nucleotides align to TRBD1. CDR1 and CDR2 (germline): PRHDT, FYEKMQ (reference sequence). V was pared by 7 bases and J by 3 bases, with 5 bases of the junction left unmatched. The CDR3 sequence is 14 residues long. CDR3 loop: CASTTGGQTDTQYF. In DNA, the CDR3 is TGTGCCAGCACGACAGGGGGACAGACAGATACGCAGTATTTT.

This clone was seen more than once but under ten times. The chain links TRBV7-9 to TRBJ2-2; D gene ambiguous. Germline CDR1 reads SEHNR; CDR2 reads FQNEAQ (reference sequence). The V end was cut by 4 bases, the J end by 4 bases, with 10 bases between. The CDR3 runs to 14 residues. The CDR3 DNA is TGTGCCAGCAGCTCGAATATCGGCACCGGGGAGCTGTTTTTT. It translates to CASSSNIGTGELFF. The full variable domain, its missing parts supplied by reference TRBV7-9 and TRBJ2-2, is DTGVSQNPRHKITKRGQNVTFRCDPISEHNRLYWYRQTLGQGPEFLTYFQNEAQLEKSRLLSDRFSAERPKGSFSTLEIQRTEQGDSAMYLCASSSNIGTGELFFGEGSRLTVL.